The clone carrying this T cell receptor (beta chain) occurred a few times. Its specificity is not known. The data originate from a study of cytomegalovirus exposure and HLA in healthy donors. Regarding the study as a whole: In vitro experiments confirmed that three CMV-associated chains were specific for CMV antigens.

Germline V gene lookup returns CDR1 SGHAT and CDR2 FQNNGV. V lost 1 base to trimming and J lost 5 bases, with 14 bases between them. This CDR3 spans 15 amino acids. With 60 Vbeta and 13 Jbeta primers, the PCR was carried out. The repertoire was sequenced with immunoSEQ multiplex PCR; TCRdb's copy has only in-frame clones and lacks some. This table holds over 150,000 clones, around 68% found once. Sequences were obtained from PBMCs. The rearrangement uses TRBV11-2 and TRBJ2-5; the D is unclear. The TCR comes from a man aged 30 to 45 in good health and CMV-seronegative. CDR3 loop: CASSLGSQLSETQYF. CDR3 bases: TGTGCCAGCAGCTTAGGTTCGCAGTTGTCGGAGACCCAGTACTTC. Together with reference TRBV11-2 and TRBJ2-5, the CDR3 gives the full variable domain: EAGVAQSPRYKIIEKRQSVAFWCNPISGHATLYWYQQILGQGPKLLIQFQNNGVVDDSQLPKDRFSAERLKGVDSTLKIQPAKLEDSAVYLCASSLGSQLSETQYFGPGTRLLVL.